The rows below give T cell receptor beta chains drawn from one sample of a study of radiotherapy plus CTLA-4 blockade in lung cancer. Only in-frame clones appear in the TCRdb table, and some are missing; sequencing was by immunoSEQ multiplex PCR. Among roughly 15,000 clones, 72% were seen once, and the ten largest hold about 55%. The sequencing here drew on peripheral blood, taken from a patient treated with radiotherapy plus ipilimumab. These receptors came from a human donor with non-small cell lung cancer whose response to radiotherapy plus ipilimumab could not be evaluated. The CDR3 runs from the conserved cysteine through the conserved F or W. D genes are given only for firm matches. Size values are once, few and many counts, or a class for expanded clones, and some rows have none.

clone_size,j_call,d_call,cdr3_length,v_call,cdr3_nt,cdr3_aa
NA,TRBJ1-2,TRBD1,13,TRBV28,TGTGCCAGCAGCACCACAGGGGTTTTTGGCTACACCTTC,CASSTTGVFGYTF
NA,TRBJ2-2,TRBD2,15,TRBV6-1,TGTGCCAGCAGCGTTAGCGGGACCAACACCGGGGAGCTGTTTTTT,CASSVSGTNTGELFF
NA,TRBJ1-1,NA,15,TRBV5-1,TGCGCCAGCAGCCCCTGGGGAGGGGCGAACACTGAAGCTTTCTTT,CASSPWGGANTEAFF
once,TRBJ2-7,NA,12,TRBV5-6,TGTGCCAGCAGCGGAGGAACCTACGAGCAGTACTTC,CASSGGTYEQYF
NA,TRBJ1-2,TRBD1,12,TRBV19,TGTGCCAGTAACCTCTCTCCGGGACAGCAAACCTTC,CASNLSPGQQTF
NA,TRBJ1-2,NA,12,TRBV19,TGTGCCAGTATGGGAGGAGGGGCCGGCTACACCTTC,CASMGGGAGYTF
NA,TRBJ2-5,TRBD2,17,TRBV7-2,TGTGCCAGCAGCTCCGGGATGGGGACTAGGAGTTCGGAGACCCAGTACTTC,CASSSGMGTRSSETQYF
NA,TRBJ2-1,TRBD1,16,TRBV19,TGTGCCAGTAGTAATCGACAGGGCTACCCTTACAATGAGCAGTTCTTC,CASSNRQGYPYNEQFF
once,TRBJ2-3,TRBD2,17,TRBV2,TGTGCCAGCATGGACATGGAAGGGACTAGCGTTACAGATACGCAGTATTTT,CASMDMEGTSVTDTQYF
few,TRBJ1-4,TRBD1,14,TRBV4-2,TGTGCCAGCAGCCCGACAGGGGCAGGTGAAAAACTGTTTTTT,CASSPTGAGEKLFF
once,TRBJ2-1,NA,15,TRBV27,TGTGCCAGCAGTCCCCAGGGGTCTACGTACAATGAGCAGTTCTTC,CASSPQGSTYNEQFF
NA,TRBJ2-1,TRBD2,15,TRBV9,TGTGCCAGCAGGAAGACTAGCGGGGGGTACAATGAGCAGTTCTTC,CASRKTSGGYNEQFF
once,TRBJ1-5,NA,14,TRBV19,TGTGCCAGTGATACCTCGGGGGGCAATCAGCCCCAGCATTTT,CASDTSGGNQPQHF
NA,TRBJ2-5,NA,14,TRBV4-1,TGCGCCAGCAGCCAAGACAACTTCCAAGAGACCCAGTACTTC,CASSQDNFQETQYF
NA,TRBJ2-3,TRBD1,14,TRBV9,TGTGCCAGCAGCGGATACAGGGGGACAGATACGCAGTATTTT,CASSGYRGTDTQYF